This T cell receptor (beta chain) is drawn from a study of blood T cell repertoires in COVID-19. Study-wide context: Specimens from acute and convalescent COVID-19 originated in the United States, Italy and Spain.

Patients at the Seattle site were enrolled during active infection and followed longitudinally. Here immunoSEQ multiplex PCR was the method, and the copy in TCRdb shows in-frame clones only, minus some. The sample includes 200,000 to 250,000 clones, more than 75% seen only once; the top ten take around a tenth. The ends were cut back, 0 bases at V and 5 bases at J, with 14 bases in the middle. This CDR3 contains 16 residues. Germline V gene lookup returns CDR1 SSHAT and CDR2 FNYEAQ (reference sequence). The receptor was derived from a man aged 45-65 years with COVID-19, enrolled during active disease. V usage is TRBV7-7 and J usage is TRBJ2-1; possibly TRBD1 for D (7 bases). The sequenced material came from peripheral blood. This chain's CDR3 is CASSLASGGSNNEQFF. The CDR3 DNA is TGTGCCAGCAGCTTAGCGTCAGGGGGGTCGAACAATGAGCAGTTCTTC.